This TCR beta chain was sequenced in a study of regulatory T cells in long-lasting Graves disease (dated by TCRdb to the early 2020s). Turning to the overall study: Antithyroid drugs had been taken for less than 3 months by newly diagnosed Graves' disease patients. Patients with persistent Graves' disease were compared with patients with newly diagnosed Graves' disease using TCR sequencing and RNA sequencing of peripheral blood. The study took place in China and was registered as a clinical trial. A total of about 33 samples underwent TCR sequencing, from about 13 patients with persistent Graves' disease and some 20 patients with newly diagnosed Graves' disease. General findings and caveats noted by the study authors: Only peripheral blood was studied, because thyroid tissue, the primary lesion, was inaccessible. The authors acknowledged the small sample size as a limitation that may reduce accuracy. Sequencing and analysis were limited to the TCR beta chain. Persistent disease showed preferential use of TRBV28, TRBJ1-2 and TRBJ2-5, whereas newly diagnosed disease favored TRBV20-1 and TRBJ2-1. Compared with newly diagnosed patients, patients with persistent Graves' disease had lower TCR Shannon entropy and fewer highly expanded clones, which suggests clonal expansion. Persistent patients shared more public clonotypes among themselves (around 3,000) than newly diagnosed patients did (over 900).

This specimen's time point label, interpreted: newly diagnosed GD, antithyroid drugs for less than 3 months. For both TCR sequencing and RNA sequencing, RNA was extracted from PBMCs using TRIzol. Graves' disease was diagnosed according to American Thyroid Association guidelines. Recruitment of patients was carried out at an endocrinology department in Xi'an, China. From each patient, around 9 milliliters of peripheral blood was collected into an EDTA anticoagulant tube. Ficoll Paque Plus density gradient separation was used to isolate PBMCs, and no additional T cell sorting was done. An Agilent 2100 Bioanalyzer and agarose gel were used to check RNA quality, while a NanoDrop 2000 measured RNA concentration. The germline ends are 17 bases apart after V is trimmed by 3 bases and J by 3 bases. CDR1 and CDR2 are read off the germline V gene as MDHEN and SYDVKM. Including the terminal cysteine and phenylalanine, the CDR3 comprises 17 residues. This entry keeps only the CDR3 DNA: 51 bases, framed from base 1.

The library came from multiplex PCR. Sequenced on an Illumina HiSeq 4000. CDR3 regions were amplified by Arm-PCR with iRepertoire HTBI primers to construct TCR beta libraries. Gel purification was performed on PCR products prior to sequencing. The original pipeline was this. Gene usage analysis of CDR3 amino acid clonotypes relied on the 55 to 80 TRBV and about 13 TRBJ segments identified across samples. COPE and FqMerger were used to merge filtered high-quality paired reads into contigs. BLAST was used to align contigs to the IMGT TRBV, TRBD and TRBJ reference genes, and CDR3 was defined following IMGT. Clonotypes above 0.1% frequency were classified as highly expanded clones. Shannon entropy was used to measure repertoire diversity, and the Gini coefficient was used to measure V-J evenness. A clonotype was considered public if more than one individual shared it. In-frame beta chains were kept once TCRdb had trimmed the public reads at Q25 with fastp and called clones with MiXCR. Rows with a matching CDR3 protein are joined into one entry that keeps the most common DNA and genes. These V and J calls are TCRdb output, not the study's own analysis. Across this sample there are some 330,000 distinct CDR3 sequences, with 12% seen only once. The ten largest clones represent 18% of the sample.

Ten or more counts support this clonotype. Its recognized antigen is unknown. Base qualities are missing; no much larger clone stands one base away. The same data also contributed to another study, on T cells in Graves' hyperthyroidism and ophthalmopathy. The second paper further reports: Graves' hyperthyroidism was defined as stable when no progression to ophthalmopathy occurred over 18 months of follow-up. Hyperthyroidism patients were aged 18 to 65 years and newly diagnosed, with disease duration of less than 2 months. Any patient with an uncontrolled infection, another autoimmune disease, pregnancy or lactation was excluded. Clinical symptoms, serum thyroxine and TRAb, thyroid ultrasound, and orbital computed tomography formed the basis for the diagnoses. For the first round of RT-PCR on the TCR CDR3, the HTBI primer set was used together with the Qiagen OneStep RT-PCR kit. Most expanded thyroid clonotypes (frequency above 0.001) were also detected in blood, a finding suggesting that blood repertoires may reflect thyroid immune responses. Ophthalmopathy was separated from stable hyperthyroidism by a 13 V-J signature model, with over 85% sensitivity and about 81% specificity obtained in cross-validation and 80%/75% obtained in testing. In validation, the model predicted progression to ophthalmopathy a median of 6.5 months before onset, with roughly 68% sensitivity and 72.22% specificity. To identify TCR V-J signatures that set the groups apart, the researchers used a discovery cohort of 90 to 100 patients, made up of 40 to 45 with Graves' ophthalmopathy and 57 with stable Graves' hyperthyroidism. Prospective prediction of ophthalmopathy was tested in an independent validation cohort of approximately 19 hyperthyroidism patients and 17 patients who later progressed to ophthalmopathy. The approximately 98 discovery patients were randomly divided into training and test sets at a 7:3 ratio. Thyroid tissue and blood T-cell repertoires from more than 5 Graves' hyperthyroidism patients were also compared in the study. After blood sampling, hyperthyroidism patients were treated with methimazole at a starting dose of 30 mg daily, and ophthalmopathy patients were treated with high-dose intravenous methylprednisolone. A second multiplex PCR round built the libraries, followed by size selection and purification. Sequencing of the libraries was done on an Illumina HiSeq2000 using paired-end 100 bp reads. SOAPnuke was used to process the raw data, throwing out any read that contained adapters or uncalled bases, had a mean Phred below 15, or lacked an exact constant-primer or identifier match. High-quality paired reads were merged with COPE v1.2.5, and unique nucleotide sequences were defined as clonotypes. Clonotypes were aligned to IMGT TRBV, TRBD and TRBJ reference segments using MiTCR v1.1. The analysis was restricted to V-J combinations with a frequency above 0.0001, which together covered 99.2% of the repertoires. A TCS score was defined as the ratio between F50 (clonal expansion) and ExV (chaos), using BLOSUM62-based TCRdist between CDR3 peptides within each V-J. Welch's t-statistics and random forest reduced 500 to 650 V-J features to about 13, which were used in a naive Bayes classifier (R e1071). Sample size was not statistically predetermined, and blinding of investigators to group allocation was not performed. The paper describes TCR Vbeta CDR3 sequencing of about 140 peripheral blood samples, made up of around 41 ophthalmopathy patients, some 80 hyperthyroidism patients and 17 progressor patients.

The clonotype originates from a woman under 30 with Graves disease. Donor details come from another sample of the same person, matched by shared clones. The chain is assembled from TRBV28 and TRBJ1-4; the D gene is perhaps TRBD1, from 5 matching bases. This material consisted of peripheral blood mononuclear cells (PBMCs), taken at new diagnosis, from a patient treated with antithyroid drugs. The CDR3 reads CASSFGGIGGPNEKLFF. The sequence in DNA is TGTGCCAGCAGTTTCGGGGGGATTGGGGGACCTAATGAAAAACTGTTTTTT.